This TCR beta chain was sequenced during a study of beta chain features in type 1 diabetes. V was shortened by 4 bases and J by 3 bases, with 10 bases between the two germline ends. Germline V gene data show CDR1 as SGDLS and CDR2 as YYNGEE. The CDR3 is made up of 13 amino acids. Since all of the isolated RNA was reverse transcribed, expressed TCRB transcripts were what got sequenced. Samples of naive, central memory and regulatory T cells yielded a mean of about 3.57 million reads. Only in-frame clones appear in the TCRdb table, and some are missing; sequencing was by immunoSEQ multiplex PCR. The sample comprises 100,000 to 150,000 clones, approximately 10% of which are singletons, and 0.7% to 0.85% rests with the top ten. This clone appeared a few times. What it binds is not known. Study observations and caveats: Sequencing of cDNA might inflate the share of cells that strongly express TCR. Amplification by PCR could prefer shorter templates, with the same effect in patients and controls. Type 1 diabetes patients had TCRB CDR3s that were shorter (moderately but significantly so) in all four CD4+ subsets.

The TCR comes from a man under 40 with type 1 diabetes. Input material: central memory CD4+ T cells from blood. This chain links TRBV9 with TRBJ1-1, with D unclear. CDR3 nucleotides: TGTGCCAGCAGCAACCTGGGAGACACTGAAGCTTTCTTT. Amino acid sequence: CASSNLGDTEAFF. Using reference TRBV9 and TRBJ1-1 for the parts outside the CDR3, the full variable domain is DSGVTQTPKHLITATGQRVTLRCSPRSGDLSVYWYQQSLDQGLQFLIQYYNGEERAKGNILERFSAQQFPDLHSELNLSSLELGDSALYFCASSNLGDTEAFFGQGTRLTVV.